This T cell receptor (beta chain) derives from a study of T cell repertoires in cytomegalovirus infection. Study-level background: Matching HLA type and CMV infection were both indicated by public TCR beta signatures.

CDR1 is SGHVS, CDR2 FQNEAQ, per germline. The CDR3 runs 15 residues. V lost 5 bases, J lost 6 bases, and 17 bases lay in between. TCRdb used MiXCR to reprocess the reads, holding one entry per CDR3 protein. Of some 400,000 distinct CDR3 sequences in the sample, 25% to 40% are singletons; the top ten hold roughly 15%. The receptor comes from a human donor in good health (CMV status not recorded). Some clones in this sample may be carry-over from other donors' samples. The chain recombines TRBV7-8 with TRBJ1-5; D not resolved. The sequencing input was PBMCs. This chain's CDR3 is CASSREGGGGQPQHF. The CDR3 DNA is TGTGCCAGCAGCCGGGAGGGAGGCGGCGGTCAGCCCCAGCATTTT.